This T cell receptor (beta chain) was recorded in a study of PD-L1 blockade in urothelial cancer. Study summary: The authors examined blood 3 weeks (second dose) and 6 weeks after treatment start. Findings of the study overall: Lower than median blood TCR clonality before treatment predicted better survival.

This CDR3 is built from 14 residues. The V end lost 5 bases, the J end lost 13 bases, and 21 bases lay between the germline ends. Germline V lookup: CDR1 MDHEN, CDR2 SYDVKM. In regard to this clone: Antigen unknown.

The investigators introduced synthetic TCR analog templates into each PCR as spikes. The assay was immunoSEQ multiplex PCR, and TCRdb's table has in-frame clones only and misses some. The sample has over 65,000 clones, roughly 80% seen once. The receptor's source is a man between 65 and 85 years old with urothelial cancer. The input for sequencing was PBMCs, taken around atezolizumab (anti-PD-L1) treatment. The chain is built from TRBV28 and TRBJ2-4; D is possibly TRBD2 (5 bases). The CDR3 DNA reads as TGTGCCAGCAGTGGCCCCGAGCGGCCCGGTGGGCAGTACTTC. Its translation is CASSGPERPGGQYF.